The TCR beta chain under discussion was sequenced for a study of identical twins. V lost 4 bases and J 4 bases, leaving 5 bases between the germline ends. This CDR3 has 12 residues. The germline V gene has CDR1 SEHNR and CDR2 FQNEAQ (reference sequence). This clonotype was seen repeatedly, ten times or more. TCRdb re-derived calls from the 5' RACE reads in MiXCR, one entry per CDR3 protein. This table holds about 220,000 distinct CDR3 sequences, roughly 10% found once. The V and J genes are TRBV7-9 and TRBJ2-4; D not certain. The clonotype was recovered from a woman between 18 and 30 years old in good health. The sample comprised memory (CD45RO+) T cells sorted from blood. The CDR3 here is CASSSTKNIQYF. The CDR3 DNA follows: TGTGCCAGCAGCTCCACTAAAAACATTCAGTACTTC.